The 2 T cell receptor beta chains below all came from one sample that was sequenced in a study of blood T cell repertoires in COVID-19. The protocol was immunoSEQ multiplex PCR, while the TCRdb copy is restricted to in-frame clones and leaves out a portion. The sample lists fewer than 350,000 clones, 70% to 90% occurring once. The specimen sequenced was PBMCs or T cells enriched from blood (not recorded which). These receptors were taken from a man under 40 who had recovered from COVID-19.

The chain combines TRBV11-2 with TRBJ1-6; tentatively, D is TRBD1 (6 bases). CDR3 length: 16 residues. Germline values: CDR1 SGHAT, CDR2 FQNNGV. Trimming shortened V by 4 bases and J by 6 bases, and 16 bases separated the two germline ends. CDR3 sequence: CASSSLPGASNSPLHF. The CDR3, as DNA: TGTGCCAGCAGCTCTCTACCAGGGGCCAGTAATTCACCCCTCCACTTT. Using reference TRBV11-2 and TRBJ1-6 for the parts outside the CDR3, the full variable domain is EAGVAQSPRYKIIEKRQSVAFWCNPISGHATLYWYQQILGQGPKLLIQFQNNGVVDDSQLPKDRFSAERLKGVDSTLKIQPAKLEDSAVYLCASSSLPGASNSPLHFGNGTRLTVT.

The CDR3 coding sequence is TGTGCCAGCAGCTATGGGACTAGCCCGACCTGGCGGGCCAATGAGCAGTTCTTC. This encodes CASSYGTSPTWRANEQFF. The chain links TRBV6-2 or TRBV6-3 to TRBJ2-1, with 9 bases that match TRBD2. J was trimmed by 6 bases and V by 6 bases; bases with no gene match: 18. The CDR3 consists of 18 residues. Germline lookup yields CDR1 MNHEY and CDR2 SVGEGT.